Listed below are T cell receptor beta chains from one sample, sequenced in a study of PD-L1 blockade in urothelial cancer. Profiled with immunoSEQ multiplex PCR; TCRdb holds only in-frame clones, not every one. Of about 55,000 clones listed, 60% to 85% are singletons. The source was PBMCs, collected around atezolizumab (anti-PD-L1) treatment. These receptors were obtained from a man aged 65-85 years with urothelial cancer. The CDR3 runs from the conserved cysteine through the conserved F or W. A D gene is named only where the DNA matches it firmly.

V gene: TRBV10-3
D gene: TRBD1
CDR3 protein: CAISAGQGTSYNEQFF

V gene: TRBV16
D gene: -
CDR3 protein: CASSQNRETEAFF

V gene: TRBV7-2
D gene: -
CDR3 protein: CASSLGADSYNSPLHF

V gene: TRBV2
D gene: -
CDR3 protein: CASSPRSYEQYF

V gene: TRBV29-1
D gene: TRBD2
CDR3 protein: CSATSGSYNEQFF

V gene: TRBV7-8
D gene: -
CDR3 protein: CASSPSSYEQYF

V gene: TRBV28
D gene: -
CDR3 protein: CATTGPPPDTQYF

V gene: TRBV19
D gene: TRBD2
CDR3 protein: CASSGLAGGEQYF

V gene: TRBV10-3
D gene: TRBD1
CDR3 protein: CAISDDRAAETQYF

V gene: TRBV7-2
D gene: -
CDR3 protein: CASSPPSYEQYF

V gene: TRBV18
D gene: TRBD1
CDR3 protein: CASSDSGQGLYEQYF

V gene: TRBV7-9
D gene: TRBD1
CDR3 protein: CASSPRDWGVDRGPDGYTF

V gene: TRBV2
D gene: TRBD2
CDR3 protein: CASSEGASGSDTQYF

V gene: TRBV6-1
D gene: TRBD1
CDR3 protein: CASSEDRGRNSNQPQHF

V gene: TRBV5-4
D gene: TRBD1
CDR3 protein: CASSVDRGRGSQYF

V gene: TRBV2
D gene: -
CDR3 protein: CASTNDRWGTQYF

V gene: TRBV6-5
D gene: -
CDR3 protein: CASTEGTRGGNGYTF

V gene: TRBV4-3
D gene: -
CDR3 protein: CASSQDVRGTEAFF

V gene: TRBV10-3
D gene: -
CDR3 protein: CAISESSDHGYTF

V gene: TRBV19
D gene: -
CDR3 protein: CASKQDPLNTEAFF

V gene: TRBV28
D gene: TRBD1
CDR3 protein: CASWTGNQPQHF

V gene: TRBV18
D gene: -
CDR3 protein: CASSARDSLNSYEQYF

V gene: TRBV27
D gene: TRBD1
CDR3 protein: CASSDRDRGEAFF

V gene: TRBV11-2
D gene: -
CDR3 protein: CASSLAVTYEQYF

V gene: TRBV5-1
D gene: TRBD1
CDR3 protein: CASRQGGYSYNEQFF

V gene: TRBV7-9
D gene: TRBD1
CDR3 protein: CASSPSDRAAGYTF

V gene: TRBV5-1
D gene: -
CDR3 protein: CASSLGGLPQDTQYF

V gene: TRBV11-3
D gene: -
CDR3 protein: CASSVRQKAIGNTIYF

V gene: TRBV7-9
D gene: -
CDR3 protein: CASSLGGLETQYF

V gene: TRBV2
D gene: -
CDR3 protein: CASSVTDNLHGYTF

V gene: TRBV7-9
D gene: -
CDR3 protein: CASSHTNRGGGYTF

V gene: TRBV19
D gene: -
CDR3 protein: CASRLTVSNQPQHF

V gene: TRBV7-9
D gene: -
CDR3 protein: CASSLERWELFF

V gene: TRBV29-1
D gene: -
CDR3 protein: CSVPQAPDTQYF

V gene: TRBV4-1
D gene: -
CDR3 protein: CASSPREESAVSSGANVLTF

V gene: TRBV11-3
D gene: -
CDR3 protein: CASSLRARGFGEQFF

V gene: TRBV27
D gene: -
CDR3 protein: CASSLTIGGAGGYGYTF

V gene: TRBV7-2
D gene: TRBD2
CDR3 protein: CASSLAASGTTYEQYF

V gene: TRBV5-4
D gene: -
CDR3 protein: CASSADSGADTQYF

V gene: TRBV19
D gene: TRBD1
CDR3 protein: CASSLGQGYGYTF

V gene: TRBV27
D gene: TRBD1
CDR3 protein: CASSLAVTGGGEQYF

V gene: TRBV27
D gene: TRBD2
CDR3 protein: CASSNPLIITSGGYNEQFF

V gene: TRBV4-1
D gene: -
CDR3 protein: CASSQEDDSSYEQYF

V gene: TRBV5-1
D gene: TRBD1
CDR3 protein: CASSPGQGARILFF

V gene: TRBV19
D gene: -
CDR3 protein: CASSIQGIYGYTF

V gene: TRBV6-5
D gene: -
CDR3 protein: CASSSHLTGEKLFF

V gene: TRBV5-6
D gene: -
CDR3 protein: CASSYLAGRGYRAGYTF

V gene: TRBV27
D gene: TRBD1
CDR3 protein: CASSEKRGRLKGYEQYF

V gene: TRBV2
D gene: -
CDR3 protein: CASSGQRSSYNEQFF

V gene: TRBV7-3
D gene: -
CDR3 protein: CASSLSGRNTEAFF

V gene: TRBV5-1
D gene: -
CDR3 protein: CASSSGREGTIYF

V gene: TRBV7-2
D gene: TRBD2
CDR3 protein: CASSIYFGGEETQYF

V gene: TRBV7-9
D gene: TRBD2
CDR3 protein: CASSQPWTSGVNEQFF